Listed below are T cell receptor beta chains from one sample, sequenced in a study of OX40 agonist ivuxolimab in advanced cancers. Produced via immunoSEQ multiplex PCR; TCRdb's table is partial and in-frame only. This sample yields about 61,000 clones, of which 85% to 90% are seen a single time; about 1.2% belongs to the top ten. Sequenced material: CD4+ or CD8+ T cells sorted from blood, taken in a trial of the OX40 agonist ivuxolimab. These receptors originate from an adult with an advanced solid tumor such as melanoma, head and neck, liver or kidney cancer. Both conserved end residues are part of each CDR3. Each record gives: J gene, D gene, clone size, V gene, CDR3 protein, CDR3 DNA. A D gene is named only where the DNA matches it firmly. Clone sizes are given selectively: once, few, many, or a class where the clone is expanded.

j_call: TRBJ2-3; d_call: NA; clone_size: NA; v_call: TRBV18; cdr3_aa: CASSPYTTDTQYF; cdr3_nt: TGTGCCAGCTCACCATATACCACAGATACGCAGTATTTT
j_call: TRBJ1-5; d_call: NA; clone_size: few; v_call: TRBV7-8; cdr3_aa: CASSLEFRNQPQHF; cdr3_nt: TGTGCCAGCAGCTTAGAATTTCGGAATCAGCCCCAGCATTTT
j_call: TRBJ1-1; d_call: NA; clone_size: NA; v_call: TRBV19; cdr3_aa: CASRSDIIATRVNTEAFF; cdr3_nt: TGTGCCAGTAGATCGGATATCATCGCCACCCGGGTGAACACTGAAGCTTTCTTT
j_call: TRBJ1-5; d_call: NA; clone_size: NA; v_call: TRBV5-6; cdr3_aa: CASSLRQGISNQPQHF; cdr3_nt: TGTGCCAGCAGCTTGCGGCAGGGCATTAGCAATCAGCCCCAGCATTTT
j_call: TRBJ1-1; d_call: NA; clone_size: NA; v_call: TRBV7-8; cdr3_aa: CASSPPGTLGRTEAFF; cdr3_nt: TGTGCCAGCAGCCCCCCCGGGACCCTCGGTCGGACTGAAGCTTTCTTT
j_call: TRBJ2-6; d_call: TRBD1; clone_size: once; v_call: TRBV7-2; cdr3_aa: CASSPGTGNVLTF; cdr3_nt: TGTGCCAGCAGCCCCGGGACAGGCAACGTCCTGACTTTC
j_call: TRBJ1-1; d_call: TRBD1; clone_size: NA; v_call: TRBV6-9; cdr3_aa: CASSRDRATEAFF; cdr3_nt: TGTGCCAGCAGCCGAGACAGGGCCACTGAAGCTTTCTTT
j_call: TRBJ1-6; d_call: NA; clone_size: few; v_call: TRBV7-6; cdr3_aa: CASSTRGSWDSPLHF; cdr3_nt: TGTGCCAGCAGCACAAGGGGCAGTTGGGATTCACCCCTCCACTTT
j_call: TRBJ2-1; d_call: TRBD1; clone_size: NA; v_call: TRBV27; cdr3_aa: CASAGGDRANNEQFF; cdr3_nt: TGTGCCAGCGCCGGAGGGGACAGGGCAAACAATGAGCAGTTCTTC
j_call: TRBJ2-2; d_call: TRBD1; clone_size: NA; v_call: TRBV5-1; cdr3_aa: CASSRGQDTPINTGELFF; cdr3_nt: TGCGCCAGCAGCAGAGGACAGGATACTCCAATCAACACCGGGGAGCTGTTTTTT
j_call: TRBJ1-5; d_call: TRBD1; clone_size: NA; v_call: TRBV5-1; cdr3_aa: CASSSEGGRQPQHF; cdr3_nt: TGCGCCAGCAGCTCCGAAGGGGGCAGGCAGCCCCAGCATTTT
j_call: TRBJ2-1; d_call: NA; clone_size: NA; v_call: TRBV5-8; cdr3_aa: CASSLGGLQWNEQFF; cdr3_nt: TGTGCCAGCAGCTTGGGCGGGCTTCAATGGAATGAGCAGTTCTTC
j_call: TRBJ2-5; d_call: TRBD2; clone_size: NA; v_call: TRBV27; cdr3_aa: CASSLGLAGGQETQYF; cdr3_nt: TGTGCCAGCAGTCTAGGACTAGCGGGGGGCCAAGAGACCCAGTACTTC
j_call: TRBJ2-7; d_call: TRBD2; clone_size: NA; v_call: TRBV7-2; cdr3_aa: CASSLSISGGSDSEQYF; cdr3_nt: TGTGCCAGCAGCTTAAGTATTAGCGGGGGGTCTGATTCCGAGCAGTACTTC
j_call: TRBJ2-3; d_call: NA; clone_size: NA; v_call: TRBV15; cdr3_aa: CATSRARRGAGTDTQYF; cdr3_nt: TGTGCCACCAGCAGGGCCCGCCGGGGGGCGGGTACAGATACGCAGTATTTT
j_call: TRBJ1-5; d_call: NA; clone_size: NA; v_call: TRBV27; cdr3_aa: CASSLSWVDQPQHF; cdr3_nt: TGTGCCAGCAGTTTATCGTGGGTTGATCAGCCCCAGCATTTT
j_call: TRBJ1-4; d_call: TRBD1; clone_size: NA; v_call: TRBV5-6; cdr3_aa: CASHRGGNEKLFF; cdr3_nt: TGTGCCAGCCACAGGGGGGGTAATGAAAAACTGTTTTTT
j_call: TRBJ1-5; d_call: NA; clone_size: few; v_call: TRBV5-4; cdr3_aa: CASSLGGRQPQHF; cdr3_nt: TGTGCCAGCAGCTTGGGGGGGCGGCAGCCCCAGCATTTT
j_call: TRBJ1-1; d_call: TRBD1; clone_size: NA; v_call: TRBV10-3; cdr3_aa: CATSGTGGKGTEAFF; cdr3_nt: TGTGCCACTTCAGGAACAGGGGGGAAAGGAACTGAAGCTTTCTTT
j_call: TRBJ1-5; d_call: NA; clone_size: few; v_call: TRBV25-1; cdr3_aa: CASSDRNRNQPQHF; cdr3_nt: TGTGCCAGCAGTGACAGGAATCGCAATCAGCCCCAGCATTTT
j_call: TRBJ1-1; d_call: TRBD1; clone_size: few; v_call: TRBV19; cdr3_aa: CASTKDRDTEAFF; cdr3_nt: TGTGCCAGTACAAAAGACAGGGACACTGAAGCTTTCTTT
j_call: TRBJ1-2; d_call: NA; clone_size: NA; v_call: TRBV6-4; cdr3_aa: CASSDTPGGGYTF; cdr3_nt: TGTGCCAGCAGTGATACCCCGGGGGGGGGCTACACCTTC
j_call: TRBJ2-1; d_call: TRBD2; clone_size: NA; v_call: TRBV10-3; cdr3_aa: CAIRGLAGEREQFF; cdr3_nt: TGTGCCATCAGGGGACTAGCGGGGGAGCGTGAGCAGTTCTTC
j_call: TRBJ2-2; d_call: NA; clone_size: NA; v_call: TRBV4-1; cdr3_aa: CASSQVGRNTGELFF; cdr3_nt: TGCGCCAGCAGCCAAGTAGGGAGGAACACCGGGGAGCTGTTTTTT
j_call: TRBJ1-4; d_call: TRBD1; clone_size: NA; v_call: TRBV6-1; cdr3_aa: CASGVQGVEKLFF; cdr3_nt: TGTGCCAGCGGGGTACAGGGGGTTGAAAAACTGTTTTTT
j_call: TRBJ2-7; d_call: TRBD1; clone_size: NA; v_call: TRBV14; cdr3_aa: CASSPGTGVEQYF; cdr3_nt: TGTGCCAGCAGCCCGGGGACAGGGGTCGAGCAGTACTTC
j_call: TRBJ2-7; d_call: TRBD1; clone_size: NA; v_call: TRBV19; cdr3_aa: CASSPFTGAPTYEQYF; cdr3_nt: TGTGCCAGTAGTCCCTTTACAGGGGCCCCCACCTACGAGCAGTACTTC
j_call: TRBJ2-3; d_call: NA; clone_size: NA; v_call: TRBV18; cdr3_aa: CASSPDRDTQYF; cdr3_nt: TGTGCCAGCTCCCCAGACCGAGATACGCAGTATTTT
j_call: TRBJ1-6; d_call: TRBD1; clone_size: NA; v_call: TRBV7-8; cdr3_aa: CASRGRGVPGGYNSPLHF; cdr3_nt: TGTGCCAGCCGTGGGAGAGGGGTTCCAGGGGGGTATAATTCACCCCTCCACTTT
j_call: TRBJ2-3; d_call: TRBD1; clone_size: NA; v_call: TRBV5-1; cdr3_aa: CASSTGQGPDTQYF; cdr3_nt: TGCGCCAGCAGCACCGGACAGGGCCCAGATACGCAGTATTTT
j_call: TRBJ2-7; d_call: TRBD1; clone_size: NA; v_call: TRBV5-1; cdr3_aa: CASSIGQGVHEQYF; cdr3_nt: TGCGCCAGCAGCATCGGACAGGGGGTCCACGAGCAATACTTC
j_call: TRBJ1-1; d_call: NA; clone_size: NA; v_call: TRBV9; cdr3_aa: CASSVNWGGTEAFF; cdr3_nt: TGTGCCAGCAGCGTAAATTGGGGTGGGACTGAAGCTTTCTTT
j_call: TRBJ1-2; d_call: NA; clone_size: NA; v_call: TRBV15; cdr3_aa: CATSRGLANYGYTF; cdr3_nt: TGTGCCACCAGCAGAGGACTAGCTAACTATGGCTACACCTTC
j_call: TRBJ2-1; d_call: TRBD2; clone_size: once; v_call: TRBV11-3; cdr3_aa: CASSLSRGGYNEQFF; cdr3_nt: TGTGCCAGCAGCTTAAGTCGGGGGGGCTACAATGAGCAGTTCTTC
j_call: TRBJ2-5; d_call: NA; clone_size: NA; v_call: TRBV2; cdr3_aa: CASSEALTFSGTQYF; cdr3_nt: TGTGCCAGCAGTGAAGCTCTAACCTTCTCGGGGACCCAGTACTTC
j_call: TRBJ2-2; d_call: NA; clone_size: NA; v_call: TRBV11-2; cdr3_aa: CASSRERVGPNTGELFF; cdr3_nt: TGTGCCAGCAGCCGCGAGAGGGTAGGGCCGAACACCGGGGAGCTGTTTTTT
j_call: TRBJ1-1; d_call: NA; clone_size: NA; v_call: TRBV7-9; cdr3_aa: CASSSYKNTEAFF; cdr3_nt: TGTGCCAGCAGCTCCTACAAGAACACTGAAGCTTTCTTT
j_call: TRBJ2-1; d_call: TRBD2; clone_size: NA; v_call: TRBV7-8; cdr3_aa: CASSLAGGLAGNNEQFF; cdr3_nt: TGTGCCAGCAGCTTAGCGGGCGGGCTAGCGGGGAACAATGAGCAGTTCTTC
j_call: TRBJ1-2; d_call: NA; clone_size: NA; v_call: TRBV29-1; cdr3_aa: CSVRPTNYGYTF; cdr3_nt: TGCAGCGTCCGACCTACCAACTATGGCTACACCTTC
j_call: TRBJ1-5; d_call: NA; clone_size: NA; v_call: TRBV19; cdr3_aa: CASSIDRQNQPQHF; cdr3_nt: TGTGCCAGTAGTATAGATCGCCAGAATCAGCCCCAGCATTTT